This T cell receptor beta chain was found in a study of CD8+CD57+ T cells in acquired aplastic anemia. Overall study context: Yields of DNA that came from sorted CD4+ and CD8+ cells averaged about 3.3 ug.

Findings of the study overall: It was found that roughly 29 CD8+ CDR3 sequences were shared between patients and controls.

The template for TCR beta VDJ and CDR3 sequence profiling was genomic DNA. Each CDR3 protein gets one entry after TCRdb re-called the reads with MiXCR. The table includes some 190,000 distinct CDR3 sequences, approximately 46% detected once. With respect to this clonotype: Its antigen remains unidentified.

CDR3 length: 17 residues. Germline V gene sequence: CDR1 SGDLS, CDR2 YYNGEE. Trimming cost V 0 bases and J 0 bases, with 10 bases left between them. Sequenced material: sorted CD4+, CD8+, or CD8+CD57+ T cells (not recorded which) from PBMCs. This rearrangement joins TRBV9 to TRBJ1-6; no clear D. This receptor was identified in a human donor in good health. The CDR3 reads CASSVDGGSSYNSPLHF. The CDR3 DNA follows: TGTGCCAGCAGCGTAGACGGCGGGAGCTCCTATAATTCACCCCTCCACTTT.